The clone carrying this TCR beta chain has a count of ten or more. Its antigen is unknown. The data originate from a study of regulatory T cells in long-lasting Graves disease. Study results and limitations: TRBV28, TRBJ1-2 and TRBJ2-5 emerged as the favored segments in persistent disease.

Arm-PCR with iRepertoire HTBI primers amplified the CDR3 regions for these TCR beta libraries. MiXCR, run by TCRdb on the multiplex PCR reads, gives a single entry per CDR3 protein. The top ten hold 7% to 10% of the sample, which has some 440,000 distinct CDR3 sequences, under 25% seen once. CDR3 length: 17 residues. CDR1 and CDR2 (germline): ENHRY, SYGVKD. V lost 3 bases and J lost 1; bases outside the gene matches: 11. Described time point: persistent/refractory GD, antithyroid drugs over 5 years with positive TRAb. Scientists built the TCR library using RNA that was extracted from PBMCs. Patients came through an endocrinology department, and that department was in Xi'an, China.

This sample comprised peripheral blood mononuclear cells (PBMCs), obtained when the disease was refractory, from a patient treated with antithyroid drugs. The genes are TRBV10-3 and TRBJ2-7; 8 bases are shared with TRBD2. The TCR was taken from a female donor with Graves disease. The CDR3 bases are TGTGCCATCAGTGACCCCCGACCAACTAGCGGATCCTACGAGCAGTACTTC. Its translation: CAISDPRPTSGSYEQYF.